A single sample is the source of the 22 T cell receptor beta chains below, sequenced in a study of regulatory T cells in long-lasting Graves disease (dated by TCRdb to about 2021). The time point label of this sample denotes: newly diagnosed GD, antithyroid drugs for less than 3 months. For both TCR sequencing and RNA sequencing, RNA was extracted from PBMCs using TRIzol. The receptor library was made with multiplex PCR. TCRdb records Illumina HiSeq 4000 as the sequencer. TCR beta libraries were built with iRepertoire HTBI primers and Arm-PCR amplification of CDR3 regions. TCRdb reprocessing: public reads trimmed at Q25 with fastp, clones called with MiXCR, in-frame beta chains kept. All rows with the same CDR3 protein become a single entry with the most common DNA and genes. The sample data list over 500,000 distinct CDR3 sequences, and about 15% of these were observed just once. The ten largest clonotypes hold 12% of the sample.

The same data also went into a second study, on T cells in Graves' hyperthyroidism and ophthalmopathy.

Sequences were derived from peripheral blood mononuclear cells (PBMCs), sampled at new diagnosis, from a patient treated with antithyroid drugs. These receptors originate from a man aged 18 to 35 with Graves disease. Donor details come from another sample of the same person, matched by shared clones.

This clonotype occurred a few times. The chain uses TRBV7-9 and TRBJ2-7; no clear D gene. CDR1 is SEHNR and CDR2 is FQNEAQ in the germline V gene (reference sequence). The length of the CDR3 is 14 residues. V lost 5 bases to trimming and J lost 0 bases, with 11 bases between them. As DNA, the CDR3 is TGTGCCAGCAGCCCATCCAGAACCTCCTACGAGCAGTACTTC. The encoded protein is CASSPSRTSYEQYF.

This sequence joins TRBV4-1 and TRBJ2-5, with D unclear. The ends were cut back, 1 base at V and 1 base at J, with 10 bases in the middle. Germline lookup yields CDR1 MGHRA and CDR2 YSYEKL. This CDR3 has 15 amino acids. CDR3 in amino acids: CASSQGLEFQETQYF. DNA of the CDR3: TGCGCCAGCAGCCAAGGGCTAGAGTTCCAAGAGACCCAGTACTTC.

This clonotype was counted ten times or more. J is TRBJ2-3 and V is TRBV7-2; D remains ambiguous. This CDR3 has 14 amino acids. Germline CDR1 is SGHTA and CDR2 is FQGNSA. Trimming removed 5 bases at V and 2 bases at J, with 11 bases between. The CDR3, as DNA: TGTGCCAGCAGCCCCGGGTCCTTCACAGATACGCAGTATTTT. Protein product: CASSPGSFTDTQYF.

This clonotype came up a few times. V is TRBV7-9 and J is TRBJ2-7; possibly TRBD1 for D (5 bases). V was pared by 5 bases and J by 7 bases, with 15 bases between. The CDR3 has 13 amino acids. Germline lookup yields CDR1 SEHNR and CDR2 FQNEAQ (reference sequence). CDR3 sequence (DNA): TGTGCCAGCAGCGCGGCTGGGGCCCGGGAGCAGTACTTC. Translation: CASSAAGAREQYF.

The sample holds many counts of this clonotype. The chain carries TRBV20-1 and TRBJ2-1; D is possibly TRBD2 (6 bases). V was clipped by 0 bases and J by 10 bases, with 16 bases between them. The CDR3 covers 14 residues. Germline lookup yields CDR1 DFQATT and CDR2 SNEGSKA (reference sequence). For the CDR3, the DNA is TGCAGTGCTAGAGATCTGGGCCGGGGGATCGAGCAGTTCTTC. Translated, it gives CSARDLGRGIEQFF.

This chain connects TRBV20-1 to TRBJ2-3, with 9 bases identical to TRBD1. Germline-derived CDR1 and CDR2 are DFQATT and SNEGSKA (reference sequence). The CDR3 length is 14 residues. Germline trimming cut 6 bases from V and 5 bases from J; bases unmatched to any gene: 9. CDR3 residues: CSAARGQGKDTQYF. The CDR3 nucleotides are TGCAGTGCGGCCCGGGGACAGGGTAAAGATACGCAGTATTTT.

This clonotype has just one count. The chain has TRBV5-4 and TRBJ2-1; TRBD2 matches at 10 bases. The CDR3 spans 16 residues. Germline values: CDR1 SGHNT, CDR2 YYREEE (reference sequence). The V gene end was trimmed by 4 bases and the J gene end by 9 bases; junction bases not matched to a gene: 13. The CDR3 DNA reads TGTGCCAGCAGCCCCGGGCTAGCGGGAGTAACGGGTGAGCAGTTCTTC. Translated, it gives CASSPGLAGVTGEQFF.

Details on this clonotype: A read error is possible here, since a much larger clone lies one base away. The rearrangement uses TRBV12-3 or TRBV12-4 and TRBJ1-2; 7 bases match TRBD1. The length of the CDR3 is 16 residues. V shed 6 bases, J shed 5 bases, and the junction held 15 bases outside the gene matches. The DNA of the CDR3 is TGTGCCAGCAGGCCCGCCCCGAGACAGGGTGTTTATGGCTACACCTTC. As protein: CASRPAPRQGVYGYTF.

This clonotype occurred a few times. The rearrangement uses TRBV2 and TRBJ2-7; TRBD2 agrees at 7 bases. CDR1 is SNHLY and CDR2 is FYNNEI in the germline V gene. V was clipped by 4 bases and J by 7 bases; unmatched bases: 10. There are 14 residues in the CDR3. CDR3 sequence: CASSGLAALREQYF. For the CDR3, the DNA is TGTGCCAGCAGTGGTCTAGCGGCCCTTCGGGAGCAGTACTTC.

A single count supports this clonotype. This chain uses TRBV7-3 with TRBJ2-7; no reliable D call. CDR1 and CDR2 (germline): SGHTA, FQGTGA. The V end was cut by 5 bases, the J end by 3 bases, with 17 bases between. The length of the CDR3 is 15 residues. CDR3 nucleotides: TGTGCCAGCAGCCCTACATACCCAATCCACTACGAGCAGTACTTC. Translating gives CASSPTYPIHYEQYF.

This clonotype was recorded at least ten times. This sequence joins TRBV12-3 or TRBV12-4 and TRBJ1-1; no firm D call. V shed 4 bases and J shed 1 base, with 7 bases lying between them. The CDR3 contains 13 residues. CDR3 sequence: CASSSIPNTEAFF. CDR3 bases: TGTGCCAGCAGTTCTATTCCGAACACTGAAGCTTTCTTT.

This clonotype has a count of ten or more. The CDR3 loop reads CASGVDSSLGANVLTF. The CDR3 bases are TGCGCCAGCGGAGTGGACAGTTCGTTGGGGGCCAACGTCCTGACTTTC. This chain connects TRBV5-1 to TRBJ2-6; D possibly corresponds to TRBD1 (6 bases). The CDR3 is 16 amino acids. Looked up from germline, CDR1 is SGHRS and CDR2 is YFSETQ. Trimming removed 7 bases at V and 4 bases at J, with 18 bases between.

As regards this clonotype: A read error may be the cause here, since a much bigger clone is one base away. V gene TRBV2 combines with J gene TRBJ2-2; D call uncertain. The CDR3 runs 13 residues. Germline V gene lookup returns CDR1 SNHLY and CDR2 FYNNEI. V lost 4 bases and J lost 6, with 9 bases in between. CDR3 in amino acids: CASSVRVSGELFF. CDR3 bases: TGTGCCAGCAGTGTTAGAGTCTCCGGGGAGCTGTTTTTT.

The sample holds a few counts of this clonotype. The CDR3 reads CASSLVYSGNTIYF. The CDR3 DNA sequence: TGTGCCAGCAGTCTGGTTTACTCTGGAAACACCATATATTTT. V gene TRBV7-9 combines with J gene TRBJ1-3; D is ambiguous. Trimming removed 6 bases at V and 0 bases at J, with 9 bases between. Looked up from germline, CDR1 is SEHNR and CDR2 is FQNEAQ (reference sequence). This CDR3 region has 14 residues.

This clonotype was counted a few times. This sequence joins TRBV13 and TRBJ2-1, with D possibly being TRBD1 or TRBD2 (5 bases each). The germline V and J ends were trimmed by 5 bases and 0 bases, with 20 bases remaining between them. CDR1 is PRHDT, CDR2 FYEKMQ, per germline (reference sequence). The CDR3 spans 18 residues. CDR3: CASSGGGGVYYSYNEQFF. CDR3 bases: TGTGCCAGCAGCGGGGGTGGCGGAGTGTATTACTCCTACAATGAGCAGTTCTTC. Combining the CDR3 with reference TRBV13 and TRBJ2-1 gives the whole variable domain AAGVIQSPRHLIKEKRETATLKCYPIPRHDTVYWYQQGPGQDPQFLISFYEKMQSDKGSIPDRFSAQQFSDYHSELNMSSLELGDSALYFCASSGGGGVYYSYNEQFFGPGTRLTVL.

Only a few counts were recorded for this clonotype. CDR3 in amino acids: CASSLRGGATEAFF. CDR3 nucleotide sequence: TGTGCCAGCAGCTTACGCGGGGGGGCGACTGAAGCTTTCTTT. The chain carries TRBV7-9 and TRBJ1-1; TRBD1 might be the D (6 bases). Per germline, CDR1 SEHNR and CDR2 FQNEAQ (reference sequence). The V end lost 2 bases, the J end lost 5 bases, and 12 bases lay between the germline ends. This CDR3 spans 14 amino acids.

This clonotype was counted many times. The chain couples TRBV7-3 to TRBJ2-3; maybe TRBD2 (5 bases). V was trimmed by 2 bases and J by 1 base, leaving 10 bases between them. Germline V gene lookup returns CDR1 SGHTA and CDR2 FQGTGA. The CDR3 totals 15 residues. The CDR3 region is CASSLLGSGTDTQYF. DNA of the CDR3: TGTGCCAGCAGCTTATTGGGGAGTGGCACAGATACGCAGTATTTT.

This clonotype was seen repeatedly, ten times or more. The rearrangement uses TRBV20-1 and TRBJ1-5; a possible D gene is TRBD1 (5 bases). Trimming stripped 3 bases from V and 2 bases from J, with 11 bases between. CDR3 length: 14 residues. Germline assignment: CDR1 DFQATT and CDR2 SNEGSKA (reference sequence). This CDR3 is CSASQGTGNQPQHF. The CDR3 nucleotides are TGCAGTGCTAGTCAGGGTACTGGCAATCAGCCCCAGCATTTT.

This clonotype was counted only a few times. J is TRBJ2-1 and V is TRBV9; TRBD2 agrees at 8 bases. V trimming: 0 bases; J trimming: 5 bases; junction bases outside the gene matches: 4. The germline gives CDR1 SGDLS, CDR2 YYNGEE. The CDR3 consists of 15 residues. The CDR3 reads CASSVGSGGHNEQFF. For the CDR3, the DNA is TGTGCCAGCAGCGTAGGGAGCGGGGGCCACAATGAGCAGTTCTTC.

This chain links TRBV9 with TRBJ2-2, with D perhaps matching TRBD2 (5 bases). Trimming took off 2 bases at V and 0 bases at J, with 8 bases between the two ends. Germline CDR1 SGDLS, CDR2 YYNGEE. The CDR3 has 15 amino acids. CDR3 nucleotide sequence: TGTGCCAGCAGCGTTGAGGGTACGAACACCGGGGAGCTGTTTTTT. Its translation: CASSVEGTNTGELFF.

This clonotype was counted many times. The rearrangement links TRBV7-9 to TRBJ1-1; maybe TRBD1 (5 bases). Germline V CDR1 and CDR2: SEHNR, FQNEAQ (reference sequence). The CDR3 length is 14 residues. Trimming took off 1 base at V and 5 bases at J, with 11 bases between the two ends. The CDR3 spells CASSLDVGGTEAFF. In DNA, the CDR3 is TGTGCCAGCAGCTTAGATGTCGGGGGAACTGAAGCTTTCTTT.

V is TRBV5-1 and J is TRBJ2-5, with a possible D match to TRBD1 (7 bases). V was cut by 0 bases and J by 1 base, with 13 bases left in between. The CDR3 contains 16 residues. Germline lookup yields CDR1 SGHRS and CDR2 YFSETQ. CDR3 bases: TGCGCCAGCAGCTTGGTTGGAGGGGGCCCCCAAGAGACCCAGTACTTC. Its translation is CASSLVGGGPQETQYF.